Below, one T cell receptor beta chain is given with its context. Distinct nucleotide sequences in the sample also encode this CDR3. Method: immunoSEQ multiplex PCR; TCRdb's copy keeps in-frame clones and lacks some. The sample includes 500,000 or so clones, 89% of them seen just once. This sample is drawn from a study of Ad26.COV2.S vaccination and SARS-CoV-2 variants. Treatment here: roughly 18 received Ad26.COV2.S at low or high dose, single or two shots; a few received placebo; per-sample allocation not given. Sampling took place 63 days after the first vaccine or placebo injection. Trimming stripped 3 bases from V and 4 bases from J, with 4 bases between. The CDR3 length is 12 residues. CDR1 and CDR2 (germline): MNHNS, SASEGT.

The chain combines TRBV6-1 with TRBJ1-5; D gene ambiguous. The sequence derives from a person between 18 and 65 years old who received the Ad26.COV2.S COVID-19 vaccine or a placebo. Specimen: peripheral blood, collected in a trial of Ad26.COV2.S vaccine versus placebo. Here the CDR3 reads CASSDPNQPQHF. In DNA form, the CDR3 reads TGTGCCAGCAGTGATCCTAATCAGCCCCAGCATTTT.